These 13 T cell receptor beta chains were all obtained from the same sample, sequenced in a study of cytomegalovirus exposure and HLA in healthy donors. In the PCR, 60 Vbeta and 13 Jbeta primers were used. The repertoire was sequenced with immunoSEQ multiplex PCR; TCRdb's copy has only in-frame clones and lacks some. The top ten clones hold approximately 3.4% of a sample with about 140,000 clones, around 75% of them seen once. Sequencing input: PBMCs. The receptor set was obtained from a man aged 40-55 years in good health and CMV-seronegative.

The CDR3 DNA reads TGTGCCAGCAGCTTGGTAGCAGGGATTATAGATACGCAGTATTTT. Translation: CASSLVAGIIDTQYF. This chain connects TRBV7-2 to TRBJ2-3; possible D gene TRBD1, 5 bases. The germline V and J ends were trimmed by 3 bases and 5 bases, with 15 bases remaining between them. The CDR3 loop spans 15 amino acids. In germline, CDR1 is SGHTA, CDR2 FQGNSA.

The CDR3, as DNA: TGTGCCAGCAGCGAGCAGACGACTAGCGGGGGAGATACGCAGTATTTT. Protein sequence: CASSEQTTSGGDTQYF. V gene TRBV9 combines with J gene TRBJ2-3; 12 positions agree with TRBD2. V was clipped by 3 bases and J by 5 bases; unmatched bases: 7. The CDR3 sequence is 16 residues long. CDR1 SGDLS and CDR2 YYNGEE come from the germline V gene.

The CDR3 DNA is TGCAGCGTTGCTCAGGGGGCCGGAGAGACCCAGTACTTC. Its translation: CSVAQGAGETQYF. This rearrangement joins TRBV29-1 to TRBJ2-5; 8 nucleotides line up with TRBD1. Germline V gene sequence: CDR1 SQVTM, CDR2 ANQGSEA. Trimming cost V 4 bases and J 4 bases; bases outside gene matches: 5. The CDR3 contains 13 residues.

J is TRBJ2-7 and V is TRBV12-2; TRBD2, the D gene given by the table, was not confirmed from the DNA. TRBV12-2 represents a pseudogene. This CDR3 is 18 amino acids long. The CDR3 DNA sequence: TGTGCAAGTCGAACGACCGGGACTAGCGGGAGGGCCGTAACGAGAAAGTACTTC. This translates into CASRTTGTSGRAVTRKYF.

The chain joins TRBV14 to TRBJ2-7; unclear D gene. Germline CDR1 and CDR2: SGHDN and FVKESK. V was pared by 0 bases and J by 2 bases, with 11 bases between. CDR3 length: 15 residues. CDR3 DNA sequence: TGTGCCAGCAGCCAAGATCTGAGCACCACCTACGAGCAGTACTTC. The encoded protein is CASSQDLSTTYEQYF. Using reference TRBV14 and TRBJ2-7 for the parts outside the CDR3, the full variable domain is EAGVTQFPSHSVIEKGQTVTLRCDPISGHDNLYWYRRVMGKEIKFLLHFVKESKQDESGMPNNRFLAERTGGTYSTLKVQPAELEDSGVYFCASSQDLSTTYEQYFGPGTRLTVT.

The rearrangement joins TRBV4-3 to TRBJ2-4; possible D gene TRBD1, 5 bases. Germline assignment: CDR1 LGHNA and CDR2 YSLEER. The CDR3 contains 14 residues. Trimming took off 0 bases at V and 7 bases at J, with 10 bases between the two ends. The CDR3 protein is CASSQDAGWNIQYF. Here the CDR3 DNA reads TGCGCCAGCAGCCAAGACGCAGGGTGGAACATTCAGTACTTC.

The rearrangement joins TRBV30 to TRBJ1-6, with D hard to call. V lost 0 bases, J lost 8 bases, and 8 bases lay in between. Germline CDR1 GTSNPN, CDR2 SVGIG (reference sequence). This CDR3 is 13 amino acids long. The CDR3 loop reads CAWSVQQDSPLHF. CDR3 coding DNA: TGTGCCTGGAGTGTACAGCAAGATTCACCCCTCCACTTT. Based on the CDR3 plus reference TRBV30 and TRBJ1-6, the full variable domain is SQTIHQWPATLVQPVGSPLSLECTVEGTSNPNLYWYRQAAGRGLQLLFYSVGIGQISSEVPQNLSASRPQDRQFILSSKKLLLSDSGFYLCAWSVQQDSPLHFGNGTRLTVT.

The chain employs TRBV19 and TRBJ2-3; 9 bases are shared with TRBD1. Germline values: CDR1 LNHDA, CDR2 SQIVND (reference sequence). V trimming: 4 bases; J trimming: 1 base; junction bases outside the gene matches: 9. This CDR3 contains 17 residues. CDR3 region: CASSTGTGREGTDTQYF. Written as DNA, the CDR3 is TGTGCCAGTAGTACAGGGACAGGGAGAGAGGGCACAGATACGCAGTATTTT.

The CDR3 sequence: CASSHGTGNTEAFF. The CDR3 DNA reads TGTGCCAGCAGCCACGGGACAGGGAACACTGAAGCTTTCTTT. The chain employs TRBV5-6 and TRBJ1-1; 8 bases match TRBD1. The germline CDR1 and CDR2 sequences are SGHDT and YYEEEE. The CDR3 has 14 residues. The trim removed 4 bases at V and 1 base at J, leaving 3 bases unmatched. Supplemented by reference TRBV5-6 and TRBJ1-1, the full variable domain reads DAGVTQSPTHLIKTRGQQVTLRCSPKSGHDTVSWYQQALGQGPQFIFQYYEEEERQRGNFPDRFSGHQFPNYSSELNVNALLLGDSALYLCASSHGTGNTEAFFGQGTRLTVV.

This chain joins TRBV5-1 and TRBJ2-7, with 7 bases lining up with TRBD1. The V segment lost 0 bases and the J segment 0 bases; nucleotides outside the gene matches: 6. Germline-derived CDR1 and CDR2 are SGHRS and YFSETQ. This CDR3 has 16 residues. This CDR3 reads CASSLVGRDSSYEQYF. The CDR3 DNA reads TGCGCCAGCAGCTTGGTAGGTCGGGACAGCTCCTACGAGCAGTACTTC.

The gene calls are TRBV2 and TRBJ2-5, with D perhaps matching TRBD2 (5 bases). The V end lost 6 bases, the J end lost 2 bases, and 10 bases lay between the germline ends. Germline CDR1 reads SNHLY; CDR2 reads FYNNEI. The CDR3 spans 13 residues. CDR3 coding DNA: TGTGCCAGCAGCTTTAGCGTTCAAGAGACCCAGTACTTC. Protein sequence: CASSFSVQETQYF.

V and J are TRBV6-6 and TRBJ2-3, with TRBD2 identical over 8 bases. The germline CDR1 and CDR2 sequences are MNHNY and SVGAGI (reference sequence). The CDR3 runs to 15 residues. V shed 2 bases and J 5 bases; nucleotides not matched to a gene: 6. CDR3 bases: TGTGCCAGCAGTTACCCGACTAGCGCTGTAGATACGCAGTATTTT. Protein sequence: CASSYPTSAVDTQYF.

The chain combines TRBV7-3 with TRBJ2-7; 11 bases are shared with TRBD2. J lost 6 bases, V lost 1 base, and 5 bases had no gene match. The length of the CDR3 is 15 residues. CDR1 is SGHTA, CDR2 FQGTGA, per germline. CDR3 bases: TGTGCCAGCAGCTTAATGCGACTAGCGGGGATCGAGCAGTACTTC. Translated, it gives CASSLMRLAGIEQYF.